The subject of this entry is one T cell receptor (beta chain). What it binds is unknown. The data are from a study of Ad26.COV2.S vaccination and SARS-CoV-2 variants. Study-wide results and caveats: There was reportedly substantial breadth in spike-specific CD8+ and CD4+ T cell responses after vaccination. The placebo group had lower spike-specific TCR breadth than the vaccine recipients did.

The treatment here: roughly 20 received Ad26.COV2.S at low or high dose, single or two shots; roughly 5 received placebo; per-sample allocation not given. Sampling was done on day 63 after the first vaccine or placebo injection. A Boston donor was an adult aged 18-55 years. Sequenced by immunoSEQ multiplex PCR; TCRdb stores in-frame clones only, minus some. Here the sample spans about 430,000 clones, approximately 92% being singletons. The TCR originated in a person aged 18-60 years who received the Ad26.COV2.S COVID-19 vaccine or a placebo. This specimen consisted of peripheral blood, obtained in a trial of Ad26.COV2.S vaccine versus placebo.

CDR3 protein: CASSAGTASNEKLFF. The CDR3, as DNA: TGTGCCAGCAGTGCCGGGACAGCTTCTAATGAAAAACTGTTTTTT. V gene TRBV28 combines with J gene TRBJ1-4, with TRBD1 matching 7 bases. The CDR3 sequence is 15 residues long. Germline lookup yields CDR1 MDHEN and CDR2 SYDVKM. V shed 5 bases, J shed 3 bases, and the junction held 6 bases outside the gene matches. The full variable domain, in which reference TRBV28 and TRBJ1-4 provide the parts outside the CDR3, is DVKVTQSSRYLVKRTGEKVFLECVQDMDHENMFWYRQDPGLGLRLIYFSYDVKMKEKGDIPEGYSVSREKKERFSLILESASTNQTSMYLCASSAGTASNEKLFFGSGTQLSVL.